These T cell receptor beta chains were read from a single sample in a study of human T cells and chemical hapten exposure. Each CDR3 protein is one row after TCRdb ran MiXCR on the RACE reads. The data show approximately 100,000 distinct CDR3 sequences, 9.5% to 12% seen once. Sample: whole blood, taken in connection with sensitization to the hapten diphenylcyclopropenone (DPC). The receptors were gathered from a woman in her thirties or forties with alopecia areata. Some clones in this sample may be carry-over from other donors' samples. Both conserved end residues are part of each CDR3. The D gene is left open where the match is weak. Some rows mark clone size as missing; the rest say once, few, many or name a class of expanded clone.

D gene	clone size	J gene	V gene	CDR3 DNA	CDR3 protein
NA	few	TRBJ2-2	TRBV5-1	TGCGCCAGCAGCTTGGGCCCGGAATTAGGGGACACCGGGGAGCTGTTTTTT	CASSLGPELGDTGELFF
NA	NA	TRBJ1-5	TRBV24-1	TGTGCCACCAGTTGGGGGCATGGTCAGCCCCAGCATTTT	CATSWGHGQPQHF
NA	few	TRBJ1-3	TRBV19	TGTGCCAGTAGCGACCCGACTTTTCGTTCTGAAAACACCATATATTTT	CASSDPTFRSENTIYF
NA	many	TRBJ2-1	TRBV6-5	TGTGCCAGCAGTACCCCCGACTCGAGATTTAACAATGAGCAGTTCTTC	CASSTPDSRFNNEQFF
NA	NA	TRBJ2-3	TRBV7-2	TGTGCCAGCACCTCAGCCAGACGGGGGACAGATACGCAGTATTTT	CASTSARRGTDTQYF
NA	NA	TRBJ1-4	TRBV28	TGTGCCAGCACCCGCCCCAGGGAAGGAGAAAAACTGTTTTTT	CASTRPREGEKLFF
NA	many	TRBJ2-5	TRBV10-1	TGCGCCAGCAGTGAGTCTGGGGCCGGCCAAGAGACCCAGTACTTC	CASSESGAGQETQYF
NA	NA	TRBJ2-5	TRBV20-1	TGCAGTGCTAGTGGGGACTACCAAGAGACCCAGTACTTC	CSASGDYQETQYF
TRBD1	few	TRBJ2-1	TRBV29-1	TGCAGCGTTCAAAGGCGGGACAGGGTATTCGATGAGCAGTTCTTC	CSVQRRDRVFDEQFF
NA	many	TRBJ1-5	TRBV10-3	TGTGCCACCAGGCGGGACGAAGATCAGCCCCAGCATTTT	CATRRDEDQPQHF
NA	many	TRBJ2-3	TRBV6-1	TGTGCCAGCAGTGACACGGGAGCTAGCACAGATACGCAGTATTTT	CASSDTGASTDTQYF
NA	few	TRBJ1-3	TRBV12-3/TRBV12-4	TGTGCCAGCAGTTTCGGACAGGGAAACACCATATATTTT	CASSFGQGNTIYF
NA	few	TRBJ2-5	TRBV5-4	TGTGCCAGCAGCCCGACCGGTCGAGGGGCTGGTGAGACCCAGTACTTC	CASSPTGRGAGETQYF
NA	NA	TRBJ2-2	TRBV19	TGTGCCAGTAGTATGGAGCCCCTTAACACCGGGGAGCTGTTTTTT	CASSMEPLNTGELFF
NA	many	TRBJ2-5	TRBV4-3	TGCGCCAGCAGCCTTCGCCAGGGTGTGGAGACCCAGTACTTC	CASSLRQGVETQYF
TRBD2	NA	TRBJ2-3	TRBV7-2	TGTGCCAGCAGCCCCCCCATAGCGGGGGTTAAGACAGATACGCAGTATTTT	CASSPPIAGVKTDTQYF
NA	few	TRBJ2-7	TRBV6-5	TGTGCCAGCAGTTACTCGCATGACAGGCTCCACGAGCAGTACTTC	CASSYSHDRLHEQYF
NA	few	TRBJ1-2	TRBV6-2/TRBV6-3	TGTGCCAGCAGCCCGGTAAGGAGCTATGGCTACACCTTC	CASSPVRSYGYTF
NA	many	TRBJ2-7	TRBV20-1	TGCAGTGCTAGAGATCGAGGGCAGGGTCTGAGCGAGCAGTACTTC	CSARDRGQGLSEQYF
TRBD1	few	TRBJ1-6	TRBV27	TGTGCCAGCAGTTTGGGGGGACAGTACTATAATTCACCCCTCCACTTT	CASSLGGQYYNSPLHF
TRBD2	NA	TRBJ2-3	TRBV5-1	TGCGCCAGCAGCTTGGGCCTTTGGCGGGAGGGCTCAGATACGCAGTATTTT	CASSLGLWREGSDTQYF
NA	many	TRBJ2-3	TRBV18	TGTGCCAGCTCACCGCGGACCCACCCAGATACGCAGTATTTT	CASSPRTHPDTQYF
NA	many	TRBJ2-1	TRBV27	TGTGCCAGCAGTTACCCCCACACCTCCGGTGAGCAGTTCTTC	CASSYPHTSGEQFF
NA	NA	TRBJ2-1	TRBV30	TGTGCCTGGAGGACAGGGGGCACTAGCGGGAGAGGGTACAATGAGCAGTTCTTC	CAWRTGGTSGRGYNEQFF
NA	NA	TRBJ2-3	TRBV23-1	TGCGCCAGCAACCGGGGCAGAGCTTTCACAGATACGCAGTATTTT	CASNRGRAFTDTQYF
TRBD2	NA	TRBJ2-2	TRBV11-3	TGTGCCAGCAGCTTAGATGGAATAGCGGGAGGAATCGGGGAGCTGTTTTTT	CASSLDGIAGGIGELFF
TRBD1	NA	TRBJ2-5	TRBV24-1	TGTGCCACCAGTCCCTCGCAGGGGGCCTTGGAGACCCAGTACTTC	CATSPSQGALETQYF
NA	NA	TRBJ2-5	TRBV5-1	TGCGCCAGCAGCTTGGGATTGGGAAGAGAGACCCAGTACTTC	CASSLGLGRETQYF
NA	NA	TRBJ1-3	TRBV7-2	TGTGCCAGCAGCCCCCCGACGAGAAACACCATATATTTT	CASSPPTRNTIYF
NA	few	TRBJ1-2	TRBV15	TGTGCCACCAGCAGAGGTCCGGGACACCTCTATGGCTACACCTTC	CATSRGPGHLYGYTF
TRBD2	many	TRBJ2-7	TRBV18	TGTGCCAGCTCACCACCCACTAGCGGTGCCTACGAGCAGTACTTC	CASSPPTSGAYEQYF
TRBD2	once	TRBJ2-1	TRBV19	TGTGCCAGTACCCACCTAGCGGGAGGTCGCAATGAGCAGTTCTTC	CASTHLAGGRNEQFF
TRBD1	few	TRBJ1-1	TRBV6-2/TRBV6-3	TGTGCCAGCAGCTCGCACAGGGGGCAGGGGACTGAAGCTTTCTTT	CASSSHRGQGTEAFF
TRBD1	NA	TRBJ1-1	TRBV20-1	TGCAGTGCTTCTCCAGGGACAGGGCGCGCTGAAGCTTTCTTT	CSASPGTGRAEAFF
TRBD2	NA	TRBJ2-7	TRBV15	TGTGCCACCAGCAGAAATCGGCTAGCGGGAGGTCCCGGGTCTAACGAGCAGTACTTC	CATSRNRLAGGPGSNEQYF
NA	NA	TRBJ2-3	TRBV2	TGTGCCAGCTTAGGACCGCCGAGCACAGATACGCAGTATTTT	CASLGPPSTDTQYF
NA	NA	TRBJ1-2	TRBV19	TGTGCCAGTAGTACGCCGCCCGCGGGGGAAAAGACCTTC	CASSTPPAGEKTF
TRBD1	few	TRBJ2-1	TRBV29-1	TGCAGCGTTTCCACAGGGGGCTCCTACAATGAGCAGTTCTTC	CSVSTGGSYNEQFF
NA	NA	TRBJ2-3	TRBV20-1	TGCAGTGCTTTGACACCTAGCACAGATACGCAGTATTTT	CSALTPSTDTQYF
NA	many	TRBJ1-2	TRBV4-2	TGTGCCAGCAGCCAAGAGGGCCAGGGCGATGGCTACACCTTC	CASSQEGQGDGYTF
NA	NA	TRBJ2-3	TRBV27	TGTGCCACTAGTACCCCCCGGACAGATACGCAGTATTTT	CATSTPRTDTQYF
NA	few	TRBJ1-1	TRBV3-1	TGTGCCAGCAGCTATAGGGATAGTATGAACACTGAAGCTTTCTTT	CASSYRDSMNTEAFF
TRBD1	NA	TRBJ2-1	TRBV6-6	TGTGCCAGCAGTTCCGGACAGGGCGTAAACAATGAGCAGTTCTTC	CASSSGQGVNNEQFF
NA	few	TRBJ1-5	TRBV7-8	TGTGCCAGCAGCTTAGTTAGAACGGGTCAGCCCCAGCATTTT	CASSLVRTGQPQHF
NA	many	TRBJ2-3	TRBV5-5	TGTGCCAGCAGCTTGGGCGGGACAGGCACAGATACGCAGTATTTT	CASSLGGTGTDTQYF
TRBD1	NA	TRBJ1-1	TRBV4-1	TGCGCCAGCAGCCAATCCTTGGGGACAGGCGACACTGAAGCTTTCTTT	CASSQSLGTGDTEAFF
NA	NA	TRBJ2-7	TRBV3-1	TGTGCCAGCAGCCAAACCGCGAGGGGCGACGAGCAGTACTTC	CASSQTARGDEQYF
TRBD2	few	TRBJ2-7	TRBV12-3/TRBV12-4	TGTGCCAGCAGTTTTACCAGCGGGGGACGCTACGAGCAGTACTTC	CASSFTSGGRYEQYF
NA	few	TRBJ2-1	TRBV20-1	TGCAGTGCTAGTGGAATCGGCGGTTCCTACAATGAGCAGTTCTTC	CSASGIGGSYNEQFF
TRBD2	NA	TRBJ2-1	TRBV5-1	TGCGCCAGCAGCACGGGGACTAGCGGGAGGGCCAATGAGCAGTTCTTC	CASSTGTSGRANEQFF
NA	NA	TRBJ2-2	TRBV3-1	TGTGCCAGCAGCCAACGCGAGAAGGGAGGCCGTCCCGGGGAGCTGTTTTTT	CASSQREKGGRPGELFF
NA	many	TRBJ1-1	TRBV12-3/TRBV12-4	TGTGCCAGCAAAAGAGGAGCTAGTTACACTGAAGCTTTCTTT	CASKRGASYTEAFF
NA	few	TRBJ1-2	TRBV30	TGTGCCTGTTCCGGGCTCGGCTATGGCTACACCTTC	CACSGLGYGYTF
NA	few	TRBJ2-3	TRBV15	TGTGCCACCAGCAGAGTCGGTAGCGGCAGCACAGATACGCAGTATTTT	CATSRVGSGSTDTQYF
NA	NA	TRBJ1-2	TRBV28	TGTGCCAGCAGAATTTCGGGAGCCGACTTTGGCTACACCTTC	CASRISGADFGYTF
NA	many	TRBJ1-6	TRBV21-1	TGTGCCAGCAGCAAGCGGATTCCTATTTACAGGGATAATTCACCCCTCCACTTT	CASSKRIPIYRDNSPLHF
NA	NA	TRBJ2-7	TRBV7-2	TGTGCCAGCAGCCAGGGGACCTACGAGCAGTACTTC	CASSQGTYEQYF
NA	NA	TRBJ2-3	TRBV11-2	TGTGCCAGCAGCTTAGACCTGCGCCCACCTGCATGGGCGCAGTATTTT	CASSLDLRPPAWAQYF
NA	NA	TRBJ2-7	TRBV28	TGTGCCAGCATACGGGCTCCCTACGAGCAGTACTTC	CASIRAPYEQYF
NA	many	TRBJ2-7	TRBV5-1	TGCGCCAGCAGATTGGGGCCGACCTACGAGCAGTACTTC	CASRLGPTYEQYF